What follows are 5 T cell receptor beta chains derived from one specimen sequenced in a study of radiotherapy plus CTLA-4 blockade in lung cancer (dated by TCRdb to about 2018). Receptors were amplified or captured by the immunoSEQ multiplex PCR assay. The source is immuneACCESS, and TCRdb retained only in-frame sequences with V and J called. Part of the clones is not carried over; for the studies checked, unresolved V genes explain less than half of this, and the remainder is unexplained. This sample is represented by fewer than 55,000 clones; roughly three quarters of them were singletons. Of the sample, over 2% falls within the top ten clones. Sample: peripheral blood, taken from a patient treated with radiotherapy plus ipilimumab. Source of these receptors: a human donor with non-small cell lung cancer whose response to radiotherapy plus ipilimumab could not be evaluated.

The chain is built from TRBV6-1 and TRBJ2-1; no clear D. The V end lost 5 bases, the J end lost 1 base, and 6 bases lay between the germline ends. CDR1 and CDR2 from the germline V gene are MNHNS and SASEGT. CDR3 length: 13 amino acids. CDR3 nucleotide sequence: TGTGCCAGCAGTCTTGTATCCTACAATGAGCAGTTCTTC. It is translated as CASSLVSYNEQFF.

Points on this clone: The sample carries other DNA sequences with the same CDR3. The chain links TRBV11-2 to TRBJ1-3; D ambiguous. This CDR3 has 15 residues. Germline assignment: CDR1 SGHAT and CDR2 FQNNGV. Trimming pared 0 bases from V and 4 bases from J, leaving 10 bases between. The chain's CDR3 is CASSLDRSTGNTIYF. CDR3 DNA: TGTGCCAGCAGCTTAGATAGGAGCACGGGAAACACCATATATTTT.

This chain links TRBV1 with TRBJ2-5; the tabulated D call, TRBD2, remains unverified against the DNA. TRBV1 is given as a pseudogene. This CDR3 is 13 amino acids long. The CDR3 loop reads CTSRTSGQETQYF. The CDR3 nucleotides read TGCACCAGCAGGACTAGCGGGCAAGAGACCCAGTACTTC.

This clone has a single count. This rearrangement joins TRBV27 to TRBJ2-7; a weak D match, TRBD1 (6 bases). V lost 5 bases, J lost 0 bases, and 11 bases lay in between. The CDR3 totals 14 residues. Per the germline V gene, CDR1 is MNHEY and CDR2 is SMNVEV (reference sequence). CDR3: CASSQTGSSYEQYF. The CDR3 DNA follows: TGTGCCAGCAGTCAGACAGGAAGCTCCTACGAGCAGTACTTC.

The rearrangement links TRBV5-1 to TRBJ2-3; TRBD1 matches 7 bases. This CDR3 region has 15 residues. Germline loops: CDR1 SGHRS, CDR2 YFSETQ. V lost 4 bases and J lost 4; bases outside the gene matches: 9. The CDR3, as DNA: TGCGCCAGCAGCGCCGGGGACAGCAGGGCAGATACGCAGTATTTT. Protein product: CASSAGDSRADTQYF.